These 7 T cell receptor beta chains originate from one sample sequenced in a study of blood T cell repertoires in COVID-19. The method was immunoSEQ multiplex PCR; TCRdb's version includes in-frame clones alone and lacks a portion of them. The profile shows over 50,000 clones, approximately 89% of them singletons. The sequenced sample consisted of peripheral blood. These receptors were collected from a man in his sixties with acute or convalescent COVID-19.

The genes are TRBV3-1 (or the pseudogene TRBV3-2) and TRBJ2-3, with 13 bases matching TRBD2. Germline CDR1 and CDR2: LGHDT and YNNKEL (reference sequence). The trim removed 3 bases at V and 0 bases at J, leaving 3 bases unmatched. CDR3 length: 17 amino acids. CDR3 protein: CASSQTSGGLSTDTQYF. CDR3 DNA sequence: TGTGCCAGCAGCCAGACTAGCGGGGGGCTTAGCACAGATACGCAGTATTTT.

The rearrangement links TRBV19 to TRBJ1-6; D is unclear. This CDR3 has 13 residues. Germline CDR1 is LNHDA and CDR2 is SQIVND (reference sequence). Trimming left V 0 bases short and J 8 bases short, with 5 bases between. CDR3 coding DNA: TGTGCCAGTAGTATAGAGTCCGATTCACCCCTCCACTTT. Its translation is CASSIESDSPLHF.

This clone was seen a handful of times. This sequence joins TRBV5-4 and TRBJ2-7; D is perhaps TRBD2 (6 bases). The ends were cut back, 4 bases at V and 4 bases at J, with 18 bases in the middle. The CDR3 is 15 residues long. Germline V gene lookup returns CDR1 SGHNT and CDR2 YYREEE (reference sequence). The CDR3 bases are TGTGCCAGCAGCCCCTCTGGGGGACTCCCATACGAGCAGTACTTC. Translated: CASSPSGGLPYEQYF.

This rearrangement joins TRBV9 to TRBJ2-3; TRBD2 agrees at 7 bases. Germline V gene data show CDR1 as SGDLS and CDR2 as YYNGEE. This CDR3 contains 15 residues. The V gene end was trimmed by 9 bases and the J gene end by 0 bases; junction bases not matched to a gene: 10. The DNA of the CDR3 is TGTGCCACGTCAAGGGCGGGGGAAAGCACAGATACGCAGTATTTT. Its translation is CATSRAGESTDTQYF. The complete variable domain, with remaining parts taken from reference TRBV9 and TRBJ2-3, reads DSGVTQTPKHLITATGQRVTLRCSPRSGDLSVYWYQQSLDQGLQFLIQYYNGEERAKGNILERFSAQQFPDLHSELNLSSLELGDSALYFCATSRAGESTDTQYFGPGTRLTVL.

The V gene is TRBV25-1, the J gene TRBJ1-4; D gene unclear. The V gene's germline CDR1 is MGHDK and CDR2 SYGVNS. Trimming left V 2 bases short and J 7 bases short, with 11 bases between. The CDR3 has 14 residues. CDR3 sequence: CASSEVGRGEKLFF. The CDR3 nucleotides read TGTGCCAGCAGTGAAGTAGGACGGGGTGAAAAACTGTTTTTT.

This clone was seen a handful of times. J is TRBJ2-4 and V is TRBV6-2 or TRBV6-3; D is uncertain. Between the trimmed V and J ends, which lost 4 bases and 0 bases, there was a span of 10 bases. The CDR3 spans 15 residues. The germline V gene encodes CDR1 MNHEY and CDR2 SVGEGT. This CDR3 reads CASSSDPVAKNIQYF. CDR3 coding DNA: TGTGCCAGCAGTTCCGATCCGGTAGCCAAAAACATTCAGTACTTC.

This sequence joins TRBV9 and TRBJ1-1; D might be TRBD1 (5 bases). Germline CDR1 SGDLS, CDR2 YYNGEE. V lost 1 base and J lost 0, with 10 bases in between. The CDR3 length is 15 residues. The CDR3 region is CASSVSGNMNTEAFF. Here the CDR3 DNA reads TGTGCCAGCAGCGTATCAGGGAACATGAACACTGAAGCTTTCTTT.